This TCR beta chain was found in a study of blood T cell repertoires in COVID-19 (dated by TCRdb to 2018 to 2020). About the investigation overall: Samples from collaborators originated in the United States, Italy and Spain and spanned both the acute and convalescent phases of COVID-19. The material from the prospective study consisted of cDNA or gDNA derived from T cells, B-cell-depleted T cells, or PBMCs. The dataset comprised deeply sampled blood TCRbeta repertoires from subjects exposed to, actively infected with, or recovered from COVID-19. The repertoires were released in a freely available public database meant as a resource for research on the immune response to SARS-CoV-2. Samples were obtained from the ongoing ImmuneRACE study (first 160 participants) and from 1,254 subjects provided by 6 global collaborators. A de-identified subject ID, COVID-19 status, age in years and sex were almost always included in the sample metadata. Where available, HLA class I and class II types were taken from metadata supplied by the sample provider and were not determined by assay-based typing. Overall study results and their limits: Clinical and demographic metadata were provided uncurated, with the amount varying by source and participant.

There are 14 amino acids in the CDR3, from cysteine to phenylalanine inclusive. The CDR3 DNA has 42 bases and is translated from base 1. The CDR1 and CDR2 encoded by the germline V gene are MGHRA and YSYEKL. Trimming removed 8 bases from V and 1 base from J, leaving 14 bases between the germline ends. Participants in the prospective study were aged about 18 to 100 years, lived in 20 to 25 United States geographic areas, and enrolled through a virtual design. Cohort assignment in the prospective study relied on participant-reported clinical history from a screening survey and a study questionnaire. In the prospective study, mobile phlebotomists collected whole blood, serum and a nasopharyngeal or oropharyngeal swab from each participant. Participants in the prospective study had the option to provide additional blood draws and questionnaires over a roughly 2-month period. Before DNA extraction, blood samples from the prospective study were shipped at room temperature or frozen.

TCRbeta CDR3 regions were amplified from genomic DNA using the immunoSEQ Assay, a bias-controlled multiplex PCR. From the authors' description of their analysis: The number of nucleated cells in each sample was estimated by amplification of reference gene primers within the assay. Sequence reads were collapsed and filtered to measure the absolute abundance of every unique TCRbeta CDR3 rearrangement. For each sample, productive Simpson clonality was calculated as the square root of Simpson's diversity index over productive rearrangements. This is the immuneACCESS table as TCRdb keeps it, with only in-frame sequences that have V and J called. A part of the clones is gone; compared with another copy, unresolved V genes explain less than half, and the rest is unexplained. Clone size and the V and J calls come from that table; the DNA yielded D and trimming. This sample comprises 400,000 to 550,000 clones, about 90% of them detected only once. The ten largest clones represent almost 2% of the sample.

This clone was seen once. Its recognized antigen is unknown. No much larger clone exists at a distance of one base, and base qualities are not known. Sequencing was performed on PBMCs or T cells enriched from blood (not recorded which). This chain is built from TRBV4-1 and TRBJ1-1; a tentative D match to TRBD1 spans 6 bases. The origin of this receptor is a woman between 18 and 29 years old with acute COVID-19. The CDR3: CASSLKTGNTEAFF. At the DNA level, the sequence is TGCGCCAGCTCCTTAAAGACAGGGAACACTGAAGCTTTCTTT.